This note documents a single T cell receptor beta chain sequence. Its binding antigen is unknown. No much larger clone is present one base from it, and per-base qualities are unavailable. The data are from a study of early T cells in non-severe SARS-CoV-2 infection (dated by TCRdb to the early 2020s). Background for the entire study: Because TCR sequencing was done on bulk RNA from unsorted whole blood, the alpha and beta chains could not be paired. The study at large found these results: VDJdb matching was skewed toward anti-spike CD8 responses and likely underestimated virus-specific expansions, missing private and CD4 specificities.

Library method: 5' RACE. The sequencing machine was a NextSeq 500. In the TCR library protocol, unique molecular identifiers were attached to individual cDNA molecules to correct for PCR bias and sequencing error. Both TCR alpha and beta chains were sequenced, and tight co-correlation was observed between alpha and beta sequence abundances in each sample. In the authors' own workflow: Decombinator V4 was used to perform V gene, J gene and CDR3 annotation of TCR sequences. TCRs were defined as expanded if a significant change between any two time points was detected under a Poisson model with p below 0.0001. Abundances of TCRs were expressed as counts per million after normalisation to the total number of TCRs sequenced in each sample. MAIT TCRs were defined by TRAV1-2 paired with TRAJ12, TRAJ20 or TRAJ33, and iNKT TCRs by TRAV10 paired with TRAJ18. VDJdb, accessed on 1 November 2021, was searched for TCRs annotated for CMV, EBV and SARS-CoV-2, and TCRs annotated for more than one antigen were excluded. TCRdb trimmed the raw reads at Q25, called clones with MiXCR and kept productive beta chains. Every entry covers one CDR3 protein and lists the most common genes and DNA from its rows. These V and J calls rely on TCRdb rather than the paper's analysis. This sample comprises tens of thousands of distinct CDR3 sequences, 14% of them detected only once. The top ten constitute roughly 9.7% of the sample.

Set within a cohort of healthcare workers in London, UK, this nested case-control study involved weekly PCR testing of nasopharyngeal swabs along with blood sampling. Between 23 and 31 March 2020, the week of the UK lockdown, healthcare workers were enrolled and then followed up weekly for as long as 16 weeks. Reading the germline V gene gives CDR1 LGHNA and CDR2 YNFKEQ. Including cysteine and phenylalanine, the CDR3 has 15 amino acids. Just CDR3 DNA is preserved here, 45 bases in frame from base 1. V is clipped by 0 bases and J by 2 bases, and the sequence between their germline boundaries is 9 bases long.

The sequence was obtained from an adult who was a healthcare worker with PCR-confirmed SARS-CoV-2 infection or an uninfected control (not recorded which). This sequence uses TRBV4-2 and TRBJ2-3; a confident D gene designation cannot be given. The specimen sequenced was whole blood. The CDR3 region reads CASSQESGYTDTQYF. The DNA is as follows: TGTGCCAGCAGCCAAGAATCCGGGTACACAGATACGCAGTATTTT.